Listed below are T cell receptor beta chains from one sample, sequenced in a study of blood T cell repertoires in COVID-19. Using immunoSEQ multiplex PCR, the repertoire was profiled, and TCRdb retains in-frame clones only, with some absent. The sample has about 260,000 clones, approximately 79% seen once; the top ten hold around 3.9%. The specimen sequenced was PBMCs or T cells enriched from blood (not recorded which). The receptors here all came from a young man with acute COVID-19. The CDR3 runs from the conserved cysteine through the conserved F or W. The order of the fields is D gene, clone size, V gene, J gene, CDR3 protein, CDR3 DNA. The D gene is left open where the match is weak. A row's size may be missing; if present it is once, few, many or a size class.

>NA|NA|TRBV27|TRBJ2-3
CASSLSPPSADTQYF
TGTGCCAGCAGTTTATCGCCCCCCAGCGCAGATACGCAGTATTTT
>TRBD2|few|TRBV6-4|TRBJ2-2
CASSDSASGNTGELFF
TGTGCCAGCAGTGACTCGGCTAGCGGGAACACCGGGGAGCTGTTTTTT
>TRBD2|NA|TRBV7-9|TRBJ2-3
CASNGLAGSDTQYF
TGTGCCAGCAACGGACTAGCGGGGTCAGATACGCAGTATTTT
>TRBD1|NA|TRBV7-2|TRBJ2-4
CASSASGTGLAKNIQYF
TGTGCCAGCAGCGCCTCCGGGACAGGTTTAGCCAAAAACATTCAGTACTTC
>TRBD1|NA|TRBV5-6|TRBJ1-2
CASSLGTGGLNYGYTF
TGTGCCAGCAGCTTGGGGACAGGTGGCCTTAACTATGGCTACACCTTC
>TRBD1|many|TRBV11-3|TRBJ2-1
CASSPGQGAQFF
TGTGCCAGCAGCCCCGGGCAGGGGGCGCAGTTCTTC
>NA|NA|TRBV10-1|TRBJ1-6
CASSESRSNSPLHF
TGCGCCAGCAGTGAGAGTCGGAGTAATTCACCCCTCCACTTT
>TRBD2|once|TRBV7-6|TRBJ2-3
CASSYLLAGRGSDTQYF
TGTGCCAGCAGCTACCTACTAGCGGGTAGGGGATCAGATACGCAGTATTTT
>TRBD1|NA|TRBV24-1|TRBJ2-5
CATSTGVQETQYF
TGTGCCACCAGCACAGGGGTTCAAGAGACCCAGTACTTC
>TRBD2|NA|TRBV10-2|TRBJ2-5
CASSALPAGPSGVRETQYF
TGCGCCAGCAGTGCACTACCGGCGGGGCCTAGCGGGGTCAGGGAGACCCAGTACTTC
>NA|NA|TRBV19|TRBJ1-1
CASNGQSYRRTEAFF
TGTGCCAGTAACGGACAGTCTTACCGGCGCACTGAAGCTTTCTTT
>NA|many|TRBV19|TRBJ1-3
CATSPTLSGNTIYF
TGTGCCACTAGCCCGACTCTCTCTGGAAACACCATATATTTT
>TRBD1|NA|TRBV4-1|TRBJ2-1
CASSLADRGLGEQFF
TGCGCCAGCAGCCTCGCTGACAGGGGGCTGGGTGAGCAGTTCTTC
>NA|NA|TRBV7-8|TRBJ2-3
CASSPGADTQYF
TGTGCCAGCAGCCCCGGGGCAGATACGCAGTATTTT
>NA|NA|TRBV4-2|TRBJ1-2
CASSQGYGVGYTF
TGTGCCAGCAGCCAAGGGTACGGGGTGGGCTACACCTTC
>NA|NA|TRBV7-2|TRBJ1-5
CASSLGQRSGAQPQHF
TGTGCCAGCAGCTTAGGTCAAAGGTCAGGGGCTCAGCCCCAGCATTTT
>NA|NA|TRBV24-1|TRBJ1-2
CATSGVGAGDYGYTF
TGTGCCACCAGTGGAGTAGGGGCTGGGGACTATGGCTACACCTTC
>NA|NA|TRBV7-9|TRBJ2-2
CASSTQRGATNTGELFF
TGTGCCAGCAGCACCCAACGGGGGGCGACGAACACCGGGGAGCTGTTTTTT
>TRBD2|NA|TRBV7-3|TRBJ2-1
CASSFGLGANEQFF
TGTGCCAGCAGCTTTGGACTAGGAGCAAATGAGCAGTTCTTC
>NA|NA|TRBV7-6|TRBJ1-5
CASSLSAGQPQHF
TGTGCCAGCAGCTTATCGGCAGGACAGCCCCAGCATTTT
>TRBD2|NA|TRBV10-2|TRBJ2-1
CASRPFAGGVNEQFF
TGCGCCAGCAGACCCTTTGCGGGGGGTGTCAATGAGCAGTTCTTC
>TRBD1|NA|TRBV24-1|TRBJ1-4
CATSDQASGTGYEKLFF
TGTGCCACCAGTGACCAAGCCTCCGGGACAGGGTATGAAAAACTGTTTTTT
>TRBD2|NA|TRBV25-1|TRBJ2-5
CASIIVGTSGRETQYF
TGTGCCAGCATCATTGTCGGGACTAGCGGGAGAGAGACCCAGTACTTC
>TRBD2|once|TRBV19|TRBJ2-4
CATKLAGLAKNIQYF
TGTGCCACTAAACTAGCGGGACTAGCCAAAAACATTCAGTACTTC
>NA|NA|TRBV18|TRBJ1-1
CASSPGLPNTEAFF
TGTGCCAGCTCCCCGGGACTGCCGAACACTGAAGCTTTCTTT
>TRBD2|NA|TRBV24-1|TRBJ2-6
CATSETPGLAGSGANVLTF
TGTGCCACCAGTGAAACCCCGGGACTAGCGGGATCTGGGGCCAACGTCCTGACTTTC
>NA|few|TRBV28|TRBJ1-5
CAGRGVYSNQPQHF
TGTGCCGGACGCGGGGTATATAGCAATCAGCCCCAGCATTTT
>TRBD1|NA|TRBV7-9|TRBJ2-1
CASSSGQDNEQFF
TGTGCCAGCAGCTCGGGACAGGACAATGAGCAGTTCTTC
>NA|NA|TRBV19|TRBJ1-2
CASSIRDSGYTF
TGTGCCAGTAGTATAAGGGACTCTGGCTACACCTTC
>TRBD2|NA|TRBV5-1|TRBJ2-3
CASSSTLAGVLTDTQYF
TGTGCCAGCAGTTCCACCCTAGCGGGAGTATTGACAGATACGCAGTATTTT
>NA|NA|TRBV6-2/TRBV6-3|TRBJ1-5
CASSRHFAGDQPQHF
TGTGCCAGCAGCAGACATTTCGCGGGCGACCAGCCCCAGCATTTT
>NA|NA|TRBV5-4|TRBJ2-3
CASSFGGTNTDTQYF
TGTGCCAGCAGCTTCGGGGGAACAAACACAGATACGCAGTATTTT
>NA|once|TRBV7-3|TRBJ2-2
CASSLFPAGATGELFF
TGTGCCAGCAGCTTATTTCCTGCAGGGGCGACCGGGGAGCTGTTTTTT
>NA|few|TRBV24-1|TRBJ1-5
CATSDMSGGNQPQHF
TGTGCCACCAGTGATATGTCCGGGGGCAATCAGCCCCAGCATTTT
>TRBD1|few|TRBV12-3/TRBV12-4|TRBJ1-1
CASRPGQGDTFF
TGTGCCAGCAGACCCGGACAGGGGGACACTTTCTTT
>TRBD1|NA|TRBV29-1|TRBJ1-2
CSARRDSSYGYTF
TGCAGCGCCAGAAGGGACAGCAGCTATGGCTACACCTTC
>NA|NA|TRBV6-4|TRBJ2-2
CASSRRGGDTGELFF
TGTGCCAGCAGTAGAAGAGGGGGTGACACCGGGGAGCTGTTTTTT
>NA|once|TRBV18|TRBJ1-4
CASSPQGMTEKLFF
TGTGCCAGCTCACCACAGGGGATGACTGAAAAACTGTTTTTT
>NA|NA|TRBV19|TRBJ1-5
CASSPQSLQPQHF
TGTGCCAGTAGTCCCCAGTCTCTTCAGCCCCAGCATTTT
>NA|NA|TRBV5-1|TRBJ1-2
CASTATQGKNGYTF
TGTGCCAGCACCGCGACCCAGGGTAAAAATGGCTACACCTTC
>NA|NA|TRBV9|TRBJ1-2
CASSVDGPGMTNYGYTF
TGTGCCAGCAGCGTAGACGGCCCAGGAATGACTAACTATGGCTACACCTTC
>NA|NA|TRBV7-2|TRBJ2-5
CASSKDRYQETQYF
TGTGCCAGCAGCAAAGACAGGTACCAAGAGACCCAGTACTTC
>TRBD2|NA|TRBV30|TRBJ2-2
CAWSGLLAFTGELFF
TGTGCCTGGAGTGGTCTACTAGCGTTCACCGGGGAGCTGTTTTTT
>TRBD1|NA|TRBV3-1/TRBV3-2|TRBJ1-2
CASSRTGGDGYTF
TGTGCCAGCAGCCGCACAGGGGGAGATGGCTACACCTTC
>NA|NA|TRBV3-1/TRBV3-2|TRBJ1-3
CASSQGFQGFDGNTIYF
TGTGCCAGCAGCCAAGGATTCCAGGGGTTTGACGGAAACACCATATATTTT